Listed here is a single T cell receptor (beta chain). Its recognized antigen is unknown. It has no much larger one-base neighbor in the sample; base qualities were not kept. This sample is part of a study of blood T cell repertoires in COVID-19 (dated by TCRdb to about 2020). About the investigation overall: Samples from collaborators originated in the United States, Italy and Spain and spanned both the acute and convalescent phases of COVID-19. Where HLA class I and class II types were available, the types were taken from metadata supplied by the sample provider, not from assay-based typing. The repertoires were made available in a free public database intended to serve as a resource for research on the immune response to SARS-CoV-2. Sample metadata almost always included a de-identified subject ID, COVID-19 status, age in years and sex. The samples were drawn from the first 160 participants of the ongoing ImmuneRACE study and from over a thousand subjects provided by 6 global collaborators. The material from the prospective study consisted of cDNA or gDNA derived from T cells, B-cell-depleted T cells, or PBMCs. The dataset comprised deeply sampled blood TCRbeta repertoires from subjects exposed to, actively infected with, or recovered from COVID-19. The paper's findings and limits, for the study overall: Clinical and demographic metadata were provided uncurated, with the amount varying by source and participant.

The collaborating institutions used their own protocols to collect whole blood in K2EDTA tubes. For TCRbeta analysis, collaborators shipped samples as frozen whole blood, isolated PBMCs, or DNA extracted from either of those sample types. V loses 5 bases, J loses 4 bases, and the germline ends lie 11 bases apart. The CDR3 contains 13 residues, cysteine and phenylalanine counted. Left in the record is the CDR3 DNA by itself, 39 bases read in frame from the first base. From a lookup of the germline V gene, CDR1 and CDR2 are MDHEN and SYDVKM. TCRbeta CDR3 regions were amplified from genomic DNA by means of the immunoSEQ Assay, a bias-controlled multiplex PCR. On the study's bioinformatics: Nucleated cell counts per sample were estimated from amplification of reference gene primers within the assay. To quantify the absolute abundance of each unique TCRbeta CDR3 rearrangement, sequence reads were collapsed and filtered. For each sample, productive Simpson clonality was calculated as the square root of Simpson's diversity index over productive rearrangements. Entries here come from immuneACCESS through TCRdb and include only in-frame sequences with V and J called. Some clones fail to appear in such tables; in the studies checked, an unresolved V gene covers under half of the shortfall, and the cause of the remainder is unknown. V and J calls plus clone size are reproduced from that table; the DNA served to infer D and trimming. This sample is represented by about 16,000 clones; around 87% of them were singletons. Roughly 14% of the sample goes to the ten largest clones.

The specimen sequenced was peripheral blood. The rearrangement combines TRBV28 with TRBJ1-2, with TRBD1 as a weak D call on 5 bases. The clonotype was recovered from a human donor in a cohort sampled during active COVID-19. The CDR3 protein: CASSPMDTYGYTF. In nucleotide form, the sequence is TGTGCCAGCAGTCCTATGGACACCTATGGCTACACCTTC.